Listed below are T cell receptor beta chains from one sample, sequenced in a study of blood T cell repertoires in COVID-19. The repertoire was sequenced with immunoSEQ multiplex PCR; TCRdb's copy has only in-frame clones and lacks some. The sample carries about 190,000 clones, more than 85% recorded once. The source material was peripheral blood. Every receptor here comes from a man aged 30 to 39 with acute or convalescent COVID-19. The CDR3 runs from the conserved cysteine through the conserved F or W. Fields, in order: V gene, D gene, J gene, clone size, CDR3 protein, CDR3 DNA. D genes are given only for firm matches. Not every row has a clone size; where given, it reads once, few, many or a size class.

TRBV5-5,TRBD2,TRBJ2-7,-,CASSWAGTSGKLYEQYF,TGTGCCAGCAGCTGGGCCGGGACTAGCGGTAAACTGTACGAGCAGTACTTC
TRBV18,-,TRBJ1-1,-,CASSPVKLQGLSGAFF,TGTGCCAGCTCACCCGTGAAACTACAGGGTTTGTCGGGAGCTTTCTTT
TRBV9,-,TRBJ2-1,-,CASSEGGGQLYNEQFF,TGTGCCAGCAGCGAGGGGGGAGGGCAACTCTACAATGAGCAGTTCTTC
TRBV5-1,-,TRBJ2-1,-,CASSVRPSAYNEQFF,TGCGCCAGCAGCGTCCGCCCCAGCGCCTACAATGAGCAGTTCTTC
TRBV5-5,-,TRBJ1-4,once,CASSQSREKLFF,TGTGCCAGCAGCCAGTCGCGGGAAAAACTGTTTTTT
TRBV28,TRBD1,TRBJ1-5,-,CASSPTWDSLNQPQHF,TGTGCCAGCAGTCCAACTTGGGACAGCCTTAATCAGCCCCAGCATTTT
TRBV27,TRBD1,TRBJ2-2,-,CASSLTGRNTGELFF,TGTGCCAGCAGTTTGACAGGGAGGAACACCGGGGAGCTGTTTTTT
TRBV10-3,TRBD1,TRBJ1-5,once,CAISEQQGLSQPQHF,TGTGCCATCAGTGAACAACAGGGGTTGAGTCAGCCCCAGCATTTT
TRBV4-2,-,TRBJ2-2,few,CASSGRNTGELFF,TGTGCCAGCAGCGGCCGGAACACCGGGGAGCTGTTTTTT
TRBV19,-,TRBJ2-7,-,CASSDSQGGVYEQYF,TGTGCCAGTAGCGACTCCCAGGGAGGCGTCTACGAGCAGTACTTC
TRBV5-8,TRBD1,TRBJ1-2,-,CASSLVTGTGSRGGYTF,TGTGCCAGCAGCTTGGTTACCGGGACAGGGAGTAGAGGTGGCTACACCTTC
TRBV5-1,-,TRBJ1-1,-,CASSLASAGSTEAFF,TGCGCCAGCAGCTTGGCTTCCGCGGGGAGTACTGAAGCTTTCTTT
TRBV10-1,-,TRBJ1-6,-,CASSESRRGNSPLHF,TGCGCCAGCAGTGAGTCCCGACGGGGAAATTCACCCCTCCACTTT
TRBV7-9,TRBD1,TRBJ2-3,-,CASSPGQGGTDTQYF,TGTGCCAGCAGCCCGGGACAGGGGGGCACAGATACGCAGTATTTT
TRBV27,TRBD1,TRBJ1-1,-,CASSLNDRGKAFF,TGTGCCAGCAGTTTAAACGACAGGGGAAAAGCTTTCTTT
TRBV9,-,TRBJ1-4,-,CASSVGGREKLFF,TGTGCCAGCAGCGTAGGCGGCCGGGAAAAACTGTTTTTT
TRBV28,-,TRBJ2-2,-,CASSKPGHNTGELFF,TGTGCCAGCAGCAAACCGGGACACAACACCGGGGAGCTGTTTTTT
TRBV28,TRBD1,TRBJ1-6,once,CASSVGQGLNSPLHF,TGTGCCAGCAGTGTCGGACAGGGTTTAAATTCACCCCTCCACTTT
TRBV2,-,TRBJ2-3,once,CASSDSRDSLDTDTQYF,TGTGCCAGCAGCGATTCCCGGGACTCCCTGGACACAGATACGCAGTATTTT
TRBV7-3,-,TRBJ1-1,-,CASSWGENTEAFF,TGTGCCAGCAGTTGGGGGGAGAACACTGAAGCTTTCTTT
TRBV6-5,TRBD1,TRBJ2-3,-,CATADRNGADTQYF,TGTGCCACTGCGGACAGGAACGGCGCAGATACGCAGTATTTT
TRBV28,-,TRBJ1-1,-,CASSLPRGSMNTEAFF,TGTGCCAGCAGTTTACCCCGGGGGTCTATGAACACTGAAGCTTTCTTT
TRBV19,TRBD1,TRBJ2-7,-,CASSRGSGGQGYEQYF,TGTGCCAGTAGTAGGGGGTCTGGAGGACAGGGCTACGAGCAGTACTTC
TRBV28,-,TRBJ2-5,-,CASSLRAGRARETQYF,TGTGCCAGCAGTTTACGAGCGGGTAGAGCGAGAGAGACCCAGTACTTC
TRBV28,TRBD1,TRBJ2-3,-,CASGGTGRSDTQYF,TGTGCCAGCGGTGGGACAGGGAGGTCGGATACGCAGTATTTT
TRBV4-1,-,TRBJ1-5,-,CASSPRQPGNQPQHF,TGCGCCAGCAGCCCGCGGCAGCCGGGCAATCAGCCCCAGCATTTT